This TCR beta chain came from a study of monozygotic twins with inflammatory bowel disease. The CDR3 consists of 15 residues. From germline, CDR1 is SGHAT and CDR2 FQNNGV. Every single donor had an approximately 2.5 ml blood sample drawn. As concerns this clonotype: Its antigen remains unknown.

Study conclusions and caveats: IBD patients carried less diverse TCRbeta repertoires (inverse Simpson) than healthy co-twins. Among twins, concordant and discordant pairs did not differ in repertoire similarity, possibly from limited power.

TCRdb reprocessed the 5' RACE reads and reports one entry per CDR3 protein, with no DNA. The sample table sets out 300,000 to 400,000 distinct CDR3 sequences. This rearrangement joins TRBV11-2 to TRBJ2-1. Sequences were obtained from blood. The TCR originated in a human donor with ulcerative colitis or Crohn's disease, or a healthy co-twin of an affected twin (not recorded which). The CDR3 here is CASRSTGGSYNEQFF.